Detailed here is one T cell receptor beta chain. The antigen remains unidentified. Sequencing was performed with immunoSEQ multiplex PCR; in TCRdb, only in-frame clones are kept and a portion is missing. The data hold 55,000 to 90,000 clones, with 73% observed a single time. The sample originates from a study of vaccination effects on CD4 cells after COVID-19. Study-wide results and limits: Early post-infection timepoints were missing from the study, which also had few convalescent patients. Substantial clonal contraction characterized both infection- and vaccine-induced clones late after vaccination.

The J segment lost 2 bases and the V segment lost 6 bases, leaving 5 bases of the junction unmatched. From germline, CDR1 is SNHLY and CDR2 FYNNEI. There are 14 residues in the CDR3. Pools of viral peptides were used by the ViraFEST assay to expand antigen-specific CD4+ T cells ahead of sequencing. CD4+ T cells were isolated after less than 13 days of culture. SARS-CoV-2 infected the person between March and December 2020, as confirmed by PCR. Cultures of 2 million or so PBMC per well contained approximately 10 IU/ml IL-2 plus 10 ug/ml peptides. Negative control cultures received an HIV-1 Nef peptide pool.

The sequencing used CD4+ T cells from PBMCs cultured with HIV peptides, collected before COVID-19 vaccination. The subset is: HIV-1 Nef peptide pool negative control/reference culture. V usage is TRBV2 and J usage is TRBJ2-7; 9 positions match TRBD1. This TCR came from a human donor who had a prior SARS-CoV-2 infection. The CDR3 here is CASRHDRGTYEQYF. The CDR3 region has the DNA TGTGCCAGCAGACACGACAGGGGGACCTACGAGCAGTACTTC.